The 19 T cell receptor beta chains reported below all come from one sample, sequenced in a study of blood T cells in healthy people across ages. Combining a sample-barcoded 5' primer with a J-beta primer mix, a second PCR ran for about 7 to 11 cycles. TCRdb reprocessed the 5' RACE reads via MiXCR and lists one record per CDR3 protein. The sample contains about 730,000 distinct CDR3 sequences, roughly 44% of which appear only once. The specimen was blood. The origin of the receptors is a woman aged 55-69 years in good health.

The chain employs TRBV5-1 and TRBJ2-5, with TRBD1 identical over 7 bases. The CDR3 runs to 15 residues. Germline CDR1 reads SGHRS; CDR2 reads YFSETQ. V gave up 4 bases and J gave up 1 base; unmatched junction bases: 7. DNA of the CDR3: TGCGCCAGCAGCCCTATGGGACAGTTCCAAGAGACCCAGTACTTC. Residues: CASSPMGQFQETQYF. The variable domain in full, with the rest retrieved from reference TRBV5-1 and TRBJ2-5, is KAGVTQTPRYLIKTRGQQVTLSCSPISGHRSVSWYQQTPGQGLQFLFEYFSETQRNKGNFPGRFSGRQFSNSRSEMNVSTLELGDSALYLCASSPMGQFQETQYFGPGTRLLVL.

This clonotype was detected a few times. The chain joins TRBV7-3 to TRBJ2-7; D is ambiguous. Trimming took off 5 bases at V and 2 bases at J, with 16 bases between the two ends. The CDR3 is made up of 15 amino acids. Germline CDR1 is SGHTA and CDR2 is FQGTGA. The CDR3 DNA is TGTGCCAGCAGCCCATACAGAGGCTCTCCCTACGAGCAGTACTTC. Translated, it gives CASSPYRGSPYEQYF. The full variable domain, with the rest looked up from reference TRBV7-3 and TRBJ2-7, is GAGVSQTPSNKVTEKGKYVELRCDPISGHTALYWYRQSLGQGPEFLIYFQGTGAADDSGLPNDRFFAVRPEGSVSTLKIQRTERGDSAVYLCASSPYRGSPYEQYFGPGTRLTVT.

The CDR3, as DNA: TGTGCCAGCAGCATACAGCGTGGCGAGCGGTACTTC. Translating gives CASSIQRGERYF. The V call is TRBV7-2, the J call TRBJ2-5, with unresolved D. The length of the CDR3 is 12 residues. CDR1 and CDR2 from the germline V gene are SGHTA and FQGNSA. Trimming removed 5 bases at V and 13 bases at J, with 17 bases between.

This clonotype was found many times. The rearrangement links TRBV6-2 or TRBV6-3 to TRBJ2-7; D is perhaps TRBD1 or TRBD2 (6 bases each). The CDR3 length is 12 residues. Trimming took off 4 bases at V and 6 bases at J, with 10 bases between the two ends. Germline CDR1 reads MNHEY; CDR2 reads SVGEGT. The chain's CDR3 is CASSSPGAEQYF. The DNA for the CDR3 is TGTGCCAGCAGTTCGCCGGGGGCCGAGCAGTACTTC.

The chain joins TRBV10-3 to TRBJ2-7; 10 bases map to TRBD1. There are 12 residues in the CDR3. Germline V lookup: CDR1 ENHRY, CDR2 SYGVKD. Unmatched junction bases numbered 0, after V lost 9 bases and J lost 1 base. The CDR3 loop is CAMGQGSYEQYF. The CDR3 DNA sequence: TGTGCCATGGGACAGGGGTCCTACGAGCAGTACTTC.

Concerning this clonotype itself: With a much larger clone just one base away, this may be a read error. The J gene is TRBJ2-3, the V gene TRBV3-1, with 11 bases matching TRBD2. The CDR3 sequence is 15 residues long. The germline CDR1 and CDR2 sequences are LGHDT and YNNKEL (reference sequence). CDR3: CANSSTSGGTDTQYF. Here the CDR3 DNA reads TGTGCCAACAGCTCGACTAGCGGGGGCACAGATACGCAGTATTTT.

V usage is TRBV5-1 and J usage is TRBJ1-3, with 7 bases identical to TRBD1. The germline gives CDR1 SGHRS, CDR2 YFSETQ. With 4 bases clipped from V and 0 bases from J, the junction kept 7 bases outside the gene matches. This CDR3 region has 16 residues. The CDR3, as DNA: TGCGCCAGCAGCGCGGGACAGCAACTCTCTGGAAACACCATATATTTT. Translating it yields CASSAGQQLSGNTIYF.

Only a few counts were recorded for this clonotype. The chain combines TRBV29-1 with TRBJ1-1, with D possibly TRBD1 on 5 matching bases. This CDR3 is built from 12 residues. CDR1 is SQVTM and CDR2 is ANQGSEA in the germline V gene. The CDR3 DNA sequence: TGCAGTGGGGGTACTCGTAACACTGAAGCTTTCTTT. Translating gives CSGGTRNTEAFF.

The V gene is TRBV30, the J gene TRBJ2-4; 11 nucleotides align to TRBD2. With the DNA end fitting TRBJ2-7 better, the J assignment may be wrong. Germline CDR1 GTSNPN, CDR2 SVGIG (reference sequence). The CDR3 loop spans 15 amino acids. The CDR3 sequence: CAWSVGLAGGYEQYF. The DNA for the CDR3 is TGTGCCTGGAGTGTAGGGCTAGCGGGGGGTTACGAGCAGTACTTC.

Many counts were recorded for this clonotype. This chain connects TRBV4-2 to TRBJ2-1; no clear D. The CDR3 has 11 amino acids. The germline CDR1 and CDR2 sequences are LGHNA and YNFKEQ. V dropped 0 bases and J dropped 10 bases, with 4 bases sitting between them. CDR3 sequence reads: CASSQDLEQFF. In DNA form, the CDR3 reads TGTGCCAGCAGCCAAGATCTGGAGCAGTTCTTC.

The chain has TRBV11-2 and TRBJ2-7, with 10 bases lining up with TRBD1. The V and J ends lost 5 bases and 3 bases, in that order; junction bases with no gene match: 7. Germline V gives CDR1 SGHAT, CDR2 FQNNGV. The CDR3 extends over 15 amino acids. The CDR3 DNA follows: TGTGCCAGCAGCAATATTGACAGGGGGCTCTACGAGCAGTACTTC. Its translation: CASSNIDRGLYEQYF.

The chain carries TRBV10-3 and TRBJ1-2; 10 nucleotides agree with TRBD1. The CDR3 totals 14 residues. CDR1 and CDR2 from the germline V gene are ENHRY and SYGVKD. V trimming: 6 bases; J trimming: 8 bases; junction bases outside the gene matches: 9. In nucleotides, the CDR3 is TGTGCCATCAGCCCTTCCGACAGGGGGCGAGGCTACACCTTC. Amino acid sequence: CAISPSDRGRGYTF.

The CDR3 spells CASSQRKDRGNYGYTF. The CDR3 DNA sequence: TGCGCCAGCAGCCAAAGGAAGGACAGGGGGAACTATGGCTACACCTTC. The rearrangement uses TRBV4-1 and TRBJ1-2; 10 bases align to TRBD1. Germline V gene sequence: CDR1 MGHRA, CDR2 YSYEKL. Trimming at V came to 2 bases and at J to 2 bases, leaving 5 bases not matched to a gene. The CDR3 sequence is 16 residues long.

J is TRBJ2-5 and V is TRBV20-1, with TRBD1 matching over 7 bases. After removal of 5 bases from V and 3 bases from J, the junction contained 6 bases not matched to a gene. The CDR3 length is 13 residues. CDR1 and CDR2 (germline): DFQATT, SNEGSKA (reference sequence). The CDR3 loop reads CSAPATGEETQYF. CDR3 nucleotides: TGCAGTGCTCCCGCCACAGGGGAAGAGACCCAGTACTTC.

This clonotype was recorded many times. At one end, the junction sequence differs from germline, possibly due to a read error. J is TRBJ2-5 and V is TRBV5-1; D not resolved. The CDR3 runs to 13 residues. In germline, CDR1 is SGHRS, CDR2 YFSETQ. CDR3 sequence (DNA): TGTGCCAGCAGTTTGGCCAGCCAAGAGACCCAGTACTTC. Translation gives CASSLASQETQYF.

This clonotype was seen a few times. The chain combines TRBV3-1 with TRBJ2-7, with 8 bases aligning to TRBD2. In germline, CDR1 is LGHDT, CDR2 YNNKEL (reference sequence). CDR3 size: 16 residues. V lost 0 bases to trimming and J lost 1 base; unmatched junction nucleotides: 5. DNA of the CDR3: TGTGCCAGCAGCCAAGATCGGGGGGGTCGATCCTACGAGCAGTACTTC. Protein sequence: CASSQDRGGRSYEQYF.

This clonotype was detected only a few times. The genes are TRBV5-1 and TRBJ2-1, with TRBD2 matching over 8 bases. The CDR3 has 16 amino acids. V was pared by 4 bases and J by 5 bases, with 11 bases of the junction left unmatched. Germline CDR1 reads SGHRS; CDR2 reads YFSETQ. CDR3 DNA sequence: TGCGCCAGCAGCGGCCGGGGGATAGCGGGAAACAATGAGCAGTTCTTC. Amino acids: CASSGRGIAGNNEQFF.

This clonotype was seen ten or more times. The CDR3 reads CASSQGTGGTGANVLTF. In DNA, the CDR3 is TGTGCCAGCAGCCAAGGGACAGGGGGAACTGGGGCCAACGTCCTGACTTTC. The chain uses TRBV4-2 and TRBJ2-6, with 10 bases identical to TRBD1. Germline-derived CDR1 and CDR2 are LGHNA and YNFKEQ. The CDR3 has 17 residues. The trim removed 1 base at V and 2 bases at J, leaving 2 bases unmatched.

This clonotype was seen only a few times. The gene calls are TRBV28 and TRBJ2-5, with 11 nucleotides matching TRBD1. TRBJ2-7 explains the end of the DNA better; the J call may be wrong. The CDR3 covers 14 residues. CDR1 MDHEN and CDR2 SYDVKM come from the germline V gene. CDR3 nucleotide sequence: TGTGCCAGCGGGACCGGGACAGGGGGGGACGAGCAGTACTTC. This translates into CASGTGTGGDEQYF.